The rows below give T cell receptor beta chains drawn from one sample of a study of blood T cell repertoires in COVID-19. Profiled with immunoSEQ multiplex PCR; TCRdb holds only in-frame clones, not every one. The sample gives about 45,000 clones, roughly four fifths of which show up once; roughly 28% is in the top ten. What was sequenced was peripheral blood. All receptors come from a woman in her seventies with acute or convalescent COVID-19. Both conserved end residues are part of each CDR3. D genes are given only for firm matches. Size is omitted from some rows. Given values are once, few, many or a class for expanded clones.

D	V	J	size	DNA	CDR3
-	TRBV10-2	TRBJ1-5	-	TGCGCCAGCAGGGTTTCGGGGGACAATCAGCCCCAGCATTTT	CASRVSGDNQPQHF
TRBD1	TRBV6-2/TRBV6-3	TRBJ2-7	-	TGTGCCAGCAGTTACTCGACACAGGGACAGCCAACCTACGAGCAGTACTTC	CASSYSTQGQPTYEQYF
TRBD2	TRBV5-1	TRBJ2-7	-	TGCGCCAGCAGCTTGACATTAGCGGGAAGCTCCTACGAGCAGTACTTC	CASSLTLAGSSYEQYF
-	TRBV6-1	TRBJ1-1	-	TGTGCCAGCAGTGATGAGCTGAACACTGAAGCTTTCTTT	CASSDELNTEAFF
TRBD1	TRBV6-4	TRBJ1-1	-	TGTGCCAGCAGTGAAAGGACAGGGGGCTTTCTTTCTGAAGCTTTCTTT	CASSERTGGFLSEAFF
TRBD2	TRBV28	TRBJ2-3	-	TGTGCCAGCAGTTCTCCAACCCCAGCGGGGAGCAGCGAAGATACGCAGTATTTT	CASSSPTPAGSSEDTQYF
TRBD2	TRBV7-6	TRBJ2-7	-	TGTGCCAGCAGCTTTGGGACTAGCGAATCCGAGCAGTACTTC	CASSFGTSESEQYF
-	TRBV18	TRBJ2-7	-	TGTGCCAGCTCACCCAAACGGGGGGCGTACGAGCAGTACTTC	CASSPKRGAYEQYF
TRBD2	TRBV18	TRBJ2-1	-	TGTGCCAGCTCACAATCCGGGACTAGCGCCCTTAACATCTACAATGAGCAGTTCTTC	CASSQSGTSALNIYNEQFF
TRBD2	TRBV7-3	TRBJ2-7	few	TGTGCCAGCAGCTCGAGCGGGACCTACGAGCAGTACTTC	CASSSSGTYEQYF
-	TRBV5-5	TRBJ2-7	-	TGTGCCAGCAGCTTGTCGGGTCACGAGCAGTACTTC	CASSLSGHEQYF
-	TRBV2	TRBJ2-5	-	TGTGCCAGCAAAACCCGACCGGGGGTAGAGACCCAGTACTTC	CASKTRPGVETQYF
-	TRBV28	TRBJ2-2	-	TGTGCCAGCAGTTTCTCCTTGACAGGCGTGCTCACCGGGGAGCTGTTTTTT	CASSFSLTGVLTGELFF
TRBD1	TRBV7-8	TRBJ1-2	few	TGTGCCAGCAGCTTATATTCGCCAGGGACAGGGGACGGAGGCTACACCTTC	CASSLYSPGTGDGGYTF
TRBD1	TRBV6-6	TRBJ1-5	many	TGTGCCAGCCACCGACAGGGGGCTTACGGTCAGCCCCAGCATTTT	CASHRQGAYGQPQHF